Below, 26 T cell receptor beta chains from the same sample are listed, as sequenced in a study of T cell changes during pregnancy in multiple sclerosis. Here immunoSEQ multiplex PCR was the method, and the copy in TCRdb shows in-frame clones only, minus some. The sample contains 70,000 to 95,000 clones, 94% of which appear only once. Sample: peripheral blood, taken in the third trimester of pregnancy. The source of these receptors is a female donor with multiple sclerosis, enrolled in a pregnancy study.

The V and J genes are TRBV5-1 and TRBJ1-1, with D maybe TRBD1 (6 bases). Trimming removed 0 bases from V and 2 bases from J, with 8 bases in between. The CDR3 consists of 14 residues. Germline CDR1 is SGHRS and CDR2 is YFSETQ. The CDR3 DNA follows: TGCGCCAGCAGCTTGGGGGGACATAACACTGAAGCTTTCTTT. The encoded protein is CASSLGGHNTEAFF.

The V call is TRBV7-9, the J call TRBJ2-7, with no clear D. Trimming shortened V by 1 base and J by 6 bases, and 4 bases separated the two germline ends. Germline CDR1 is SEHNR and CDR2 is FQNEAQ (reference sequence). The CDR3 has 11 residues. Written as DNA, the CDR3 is TGTGCCAGCAGCTTAGGGCTCGAGCAGTACTTC. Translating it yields CASSLGLEQYF.

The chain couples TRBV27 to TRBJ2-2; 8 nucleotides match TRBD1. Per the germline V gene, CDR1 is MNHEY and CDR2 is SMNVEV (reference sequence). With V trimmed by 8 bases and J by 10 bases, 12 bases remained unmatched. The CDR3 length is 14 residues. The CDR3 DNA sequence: TGTGCCAGCCGCCGGACAGGGCCGTCCGCGGAGCTGTTTTTT. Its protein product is CASRRTGPSAELFF.

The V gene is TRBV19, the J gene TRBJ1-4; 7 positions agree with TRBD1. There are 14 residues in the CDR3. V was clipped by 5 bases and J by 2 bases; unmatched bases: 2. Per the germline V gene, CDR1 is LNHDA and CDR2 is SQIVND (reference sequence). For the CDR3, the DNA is TGTGCCAGTAGTCCGACAGGGACTAATGAAAAACTGTTTTTT. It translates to CASSPTGTNEKLFF.

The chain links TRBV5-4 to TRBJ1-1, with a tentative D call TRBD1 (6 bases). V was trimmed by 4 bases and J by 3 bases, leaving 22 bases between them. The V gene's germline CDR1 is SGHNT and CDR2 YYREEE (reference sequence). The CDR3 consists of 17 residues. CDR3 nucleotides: TGTGCCAGCAGCCGTGGGGGGGGTCAGGGGTGGGACACTGAAGCTTTCTTT. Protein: CASSRGGGQGWDTEAFF.

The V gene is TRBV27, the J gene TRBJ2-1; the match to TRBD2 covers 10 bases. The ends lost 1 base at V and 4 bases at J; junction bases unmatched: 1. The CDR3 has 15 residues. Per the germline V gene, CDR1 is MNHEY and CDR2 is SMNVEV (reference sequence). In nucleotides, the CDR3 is TGTGCCAGCAGTTTATTAGCGGGAGGATACAATGAGCAGTTCTTC. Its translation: CASSLLAGGYNEQFF.

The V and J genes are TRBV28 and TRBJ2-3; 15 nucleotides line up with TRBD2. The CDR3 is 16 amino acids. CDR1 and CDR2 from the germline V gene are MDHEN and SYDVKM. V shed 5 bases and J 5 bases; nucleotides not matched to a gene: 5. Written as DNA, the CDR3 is TGTGCCAGCAGTGGGACTAGCGGGAGGTTGGTAGATACGCAGTATTTT. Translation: CASSGTSGRLVDTQYF.

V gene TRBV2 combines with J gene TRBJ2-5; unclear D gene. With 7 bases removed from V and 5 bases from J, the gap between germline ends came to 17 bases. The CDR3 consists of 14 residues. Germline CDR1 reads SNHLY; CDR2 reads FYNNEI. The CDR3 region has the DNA TGTGCCAGCATGGTCCCACGCTCTAGGGAGACCCAGTACTTC. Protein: CASMVPRSRETQYF.

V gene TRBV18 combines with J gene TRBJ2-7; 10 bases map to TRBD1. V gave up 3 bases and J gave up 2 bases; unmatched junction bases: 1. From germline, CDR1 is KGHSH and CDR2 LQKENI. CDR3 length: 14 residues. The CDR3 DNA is TGTGCCAGCTCACCTGACAGGGGGCCCTACGAGCAGTACTTC. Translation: CASSPDRGPYEQYF.

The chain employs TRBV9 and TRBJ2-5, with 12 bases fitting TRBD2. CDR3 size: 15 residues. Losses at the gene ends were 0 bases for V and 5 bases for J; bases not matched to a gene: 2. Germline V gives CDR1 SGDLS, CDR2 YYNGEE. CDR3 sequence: CASSVGTSGVETQYF. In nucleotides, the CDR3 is TGTGCCAGCAGCGTAGGGACTAGCGGGGTGGAGACCCAGTACTTC.

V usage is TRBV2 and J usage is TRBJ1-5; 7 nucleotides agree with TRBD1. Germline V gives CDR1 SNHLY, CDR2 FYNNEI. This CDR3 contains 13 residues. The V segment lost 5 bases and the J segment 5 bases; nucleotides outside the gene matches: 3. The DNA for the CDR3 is TGTGCCAGCAGTCGTGACAGGGATCAGCCCCAGCATTTT. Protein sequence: CASSRDRDQPQHF.

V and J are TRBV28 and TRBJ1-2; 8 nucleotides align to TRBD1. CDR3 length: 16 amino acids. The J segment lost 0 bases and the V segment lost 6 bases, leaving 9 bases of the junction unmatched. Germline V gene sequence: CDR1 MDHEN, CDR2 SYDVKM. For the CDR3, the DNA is TGTGCCAGCAGCCCTGACAGGGGCAAAGCTAACTATGGCTACACCTTC. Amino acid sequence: CASSPDRGKANYGYTF.

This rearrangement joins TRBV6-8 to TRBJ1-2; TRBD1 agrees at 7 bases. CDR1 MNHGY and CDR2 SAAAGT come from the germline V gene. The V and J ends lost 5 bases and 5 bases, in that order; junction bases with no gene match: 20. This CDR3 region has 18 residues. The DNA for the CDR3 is TGTGCCAGCAGTAACCAACCTATGAGGGACAGTACTCCATATGGCTACACCTTC. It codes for CASSNQPMRDSTPYGYTF.

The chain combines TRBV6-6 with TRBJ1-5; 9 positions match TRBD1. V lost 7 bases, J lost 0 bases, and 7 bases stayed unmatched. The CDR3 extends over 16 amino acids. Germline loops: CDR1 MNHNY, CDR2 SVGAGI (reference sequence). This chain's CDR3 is CASIHGTGYSNQPQHF. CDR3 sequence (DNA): TGTGCCAGCATCCACGGGACAGGGTATAGCAATCAGCCCCAGCATTTT.

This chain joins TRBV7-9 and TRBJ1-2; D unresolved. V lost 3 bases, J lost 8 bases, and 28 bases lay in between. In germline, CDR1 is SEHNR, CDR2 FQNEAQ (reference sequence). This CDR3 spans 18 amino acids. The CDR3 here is CASSFRLKADGGFWGYTF. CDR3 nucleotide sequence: TGTGCCAGCAGCTTCAGACTAAAGGCGGATGGTGGGTTTTGGGGCTACACCTTC.

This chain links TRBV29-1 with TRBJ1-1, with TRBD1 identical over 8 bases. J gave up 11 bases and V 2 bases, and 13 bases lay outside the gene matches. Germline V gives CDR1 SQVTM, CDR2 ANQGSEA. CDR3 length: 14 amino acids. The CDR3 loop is CSVESPGQVINAFF. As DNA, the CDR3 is TGCAGCGTTGAATCCCCGGGACAGGTTATAAATGCTTTCTTT.

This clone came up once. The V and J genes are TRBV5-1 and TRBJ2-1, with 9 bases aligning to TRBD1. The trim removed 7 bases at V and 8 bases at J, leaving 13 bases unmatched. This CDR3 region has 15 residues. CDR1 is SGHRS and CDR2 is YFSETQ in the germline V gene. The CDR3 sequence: CASGNRDRVDHEQFF. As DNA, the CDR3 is TGCGCCAGCGGGAACCGGGACAGGGTAGACCATGAGCAGTTCTTC. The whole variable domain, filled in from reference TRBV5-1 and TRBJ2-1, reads KAGVTQTPRYLIKTRGQQVTLSCSPISGHRSVSWYQQTPGQGLQFLFEYFSETQRNKGNFPGRFSGRQFSNSRSEMNVSTLELGDSALYLCASGNRDRVDHEQFFGPGTRLTVL.

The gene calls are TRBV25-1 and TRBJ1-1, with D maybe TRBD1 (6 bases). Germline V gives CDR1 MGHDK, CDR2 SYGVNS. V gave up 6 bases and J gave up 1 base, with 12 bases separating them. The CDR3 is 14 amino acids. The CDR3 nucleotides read TGTGCCAGCAGGGACAGCGGTCGGAACACTGAAGCTTTCTTT. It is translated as CASRDSGRNTEAFF.

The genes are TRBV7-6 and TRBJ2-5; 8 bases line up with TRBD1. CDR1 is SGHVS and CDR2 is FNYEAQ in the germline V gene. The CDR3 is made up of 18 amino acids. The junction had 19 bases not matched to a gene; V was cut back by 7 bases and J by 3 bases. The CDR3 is CASNPIPYPGTGKETQYF. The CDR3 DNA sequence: TGTGCCAGCAATCCAATCCCATACCCCGGGACAGGCAAAGAGACCCAGTACTTC.

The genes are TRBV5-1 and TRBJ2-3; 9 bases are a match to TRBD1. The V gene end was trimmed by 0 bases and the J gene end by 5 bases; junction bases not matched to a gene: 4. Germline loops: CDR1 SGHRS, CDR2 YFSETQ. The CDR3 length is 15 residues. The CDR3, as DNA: TGCGCCAGCAGCTTGGGTGGACAGGGGCAAGATACGCAGTATTTT. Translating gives CASSLGGQGQDTQYF. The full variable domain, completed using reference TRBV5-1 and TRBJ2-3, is KAGVTQTPRYLIKTRGQQVTLSCSPISGHRSVSWYQQTPGQGLQFLFEYFSETQRNKGNFPGRFSGRQFSNSRSEMNVSTLELGDSALYLCASSLGGQGQDTQYFGPGTRLTVL.

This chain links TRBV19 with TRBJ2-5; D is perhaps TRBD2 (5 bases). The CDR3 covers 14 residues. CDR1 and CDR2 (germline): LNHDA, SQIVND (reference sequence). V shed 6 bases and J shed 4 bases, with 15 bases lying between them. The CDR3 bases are TGTGCCAGTAGGGCGGGCCCACCGGGAGAGACCCAGTACTTC. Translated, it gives CASRAGPPGETQYF. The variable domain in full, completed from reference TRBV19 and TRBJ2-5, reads DGGITQSPKYLFRKEGQNVTLSCEQNLNHDAMYWYRQDPGQGLRLIYYSQIVNDFQKGDIAEGYSVSREKKESFPLTVTSAQKNPTAFYLCASRAGPPGETQYFGPGTRLLVL.

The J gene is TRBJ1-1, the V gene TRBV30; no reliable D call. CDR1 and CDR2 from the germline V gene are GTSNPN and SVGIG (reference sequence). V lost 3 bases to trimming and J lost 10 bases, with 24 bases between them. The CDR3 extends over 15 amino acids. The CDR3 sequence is CAWRGRRSAKLGAFF. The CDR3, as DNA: TGTGCCTGGAGAGGTAGGAGGTCCGCAAAACTCGGAGCTTTCTTT. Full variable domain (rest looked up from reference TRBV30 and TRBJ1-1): SQTIHQWPATLVQPVGSPLSLECTVEGTSNPNLYWYRQAAGRGLQLLFYSVGIGQISSEVPQNLSASRPQDRQFILSSKKLLLSDSGFYLCAWRGRRSAKLGAFFGQGTRLTVV.

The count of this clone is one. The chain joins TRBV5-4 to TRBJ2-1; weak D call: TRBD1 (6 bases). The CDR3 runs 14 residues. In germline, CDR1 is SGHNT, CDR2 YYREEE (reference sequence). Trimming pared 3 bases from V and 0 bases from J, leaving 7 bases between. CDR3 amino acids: CASSWDNSYNEQFF. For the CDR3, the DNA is TGTGCCAGCAGCTGGGACAACTCCTACAATGAGCAGTTCTTC.

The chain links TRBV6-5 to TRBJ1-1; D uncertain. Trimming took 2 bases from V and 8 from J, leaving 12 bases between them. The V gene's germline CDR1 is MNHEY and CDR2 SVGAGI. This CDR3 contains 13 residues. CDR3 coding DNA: TGTGCCAGCAGTTACACATCCCCCCCGGAAGCTTTCTTT. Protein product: CASSYTSPPEAFF.

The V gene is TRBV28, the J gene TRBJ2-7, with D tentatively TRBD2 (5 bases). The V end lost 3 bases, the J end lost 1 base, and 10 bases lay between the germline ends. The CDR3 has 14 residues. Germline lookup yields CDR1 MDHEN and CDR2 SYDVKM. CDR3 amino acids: CASSFLARSYEQYF. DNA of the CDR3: TGTGCCAGCAGTTTCCTAGCAAGATCCTACGAGCAGTACTTC. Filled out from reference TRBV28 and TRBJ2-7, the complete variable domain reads DVKVTQSSRYLVKRTGEKVFLECVQDMDHENMFWYRQDPGLGLRLIYFSYDVKMKEKGDIPEGYSVSREKKERFSLILESASTNQTSMYLCASSFLARSYEQYFGPGTRLTVT.

The CDR3 region is CAIRGDSSKSPLIAQYF. The CDR3 DNA is TGTGCCATCCGAGGGGACAGCTCAAAGTCCCCGCTTATTGCGCAGTATTTT. The rearrangement uses TRBV28 and TRBJ2-3; 7 nucleotides match TRBD1. This CDR3 region has 17 residues. From germline, CDR1 is MDHEN and CDR2 SYDVKM. The V and J ends lost 10 bases and 10 bases, in that order; junction bases with no gene match: 26. The complete variable domain, with remaining parts taken from reference TRBV28 and TRBJ2-3, reads DVKVTQSSRYLVKRTGEKVFLECVQDMDHENMFWYRQDPGLGLRLIYFSYDVKMKEKGDIPEGYSVSREKKERFSLILESASTNQTSMYLCAIRGDSSKSPLIAQYFGPGTRLTVL.